These 9 T cell receptor beta chains originate from one sample sequenced in a study of shared clonotypes between healthy human individuals (dated by TCRdb to about 2020). CD8 naive samples consisted of CD45RO-negative cells that were positively selected for CCR7, yielding a CD45RA+CCR7+ population without TemRA cells. Libraries were built with the immunoSEQ multiplex PCR assay. TCRdb carries this immuneACCESS record with in-frame sequences only. Its versions omit some clonotypes, under half of them owing to an unresolved V gene in the studies checked, with the rest unexplained. Within this sample are about 650,000 clones, with around 95% of them counted one time only. The ten largest clones take up 0.1% to 0.11% of the sample. Sequenced material: naive CD8+ T cells sorted from blood. Sample cell subset or site, as interpreted from the label and publication: CD45RA+CCR7+. The receptors were sampled from a woman in her twenties or thirties in good health.

The chain is built from TRBV6-1 and TRBJ2-7; D unclear. The CDR3 has 10 amino acids. With 8 bases removed from V and 4 bases from J, the gap between germline ends came to 6 bases. Germline V CDR1 and CDR2: MNHNS, SASEGT. The CDR3 nucleotides read TGTGCCAGCCAGGATTACGAGCAGTACTTC. It encodes CASQDYEQYF.

The sample holds one count of this clone. The V gene is TRBV28, the J gene TRBJ2-5; 7 nucleotides agree with TRBD2. J was trimmed by 1 base and V by 6 bases; bases with no gene match: 8. CDR1 and CDR2 from the germline V gene are MDHEN and SYDVKM. There are 15 residues in the CDR3. This CDR3 is CASSQLAALQETQYF. As DNA, the CDR3 is TGTGCCAGCAGCCAGCTAGCGGCCCTCCAAGAGACCCAGTACTTC.

The chain uses TRBV28 and TRBJ1-1; D unclear. Per the germline V gene, CDR1 is MDHEN and CDR2 is SYDVKM. V lost 2 bases and J 0 bases, leaving 4 bases between the germline ends. This CDR3 comprises 13 residues. CDR3 region: CASSLPVNTEAFF. The CDR3 nucleotides read TGTGCCAGCAGTTTACCGGTGAACACTGAAGCTTTCTTT.

The genes are TRBV5-4 and TRBJ2-5; tentatively, D is TRBD2 (5 bases). Germline CDR1 and CDR2: SGHNT and YYREEE (reference sequence). CDR3 size: 16 residues. V was trimmed by 1 base and J by 2 bases, leaving 15 bases between them. The CDR3 protein is CASSLRLVRGQETQYF. Here the CDR3 DNA reads TGTGCCAGCAGCTTGCGGTTAGTCCGGGGACAAGAGACCCAGTACTTC.

V and J are TRBV9 and TRBJ1-5, with D perhaps matching TRBD1 (5 bases). Between the trimmed V and J ends, which lost 3 bases and 9 bases, there was a span of 13 bases. The CDR3 consists of 13 residues. In germline, CDR1 is SGDLS, CDR2 YYNGEE. CDR3 sequence reads: CASSANEGPPQHF. The CDR3, as DNA: TGTGCCAGCAGCGCCAACGAGGGGCCGCCCCAGCATTTT. The variable domain in full, with the rest retrieved from reference TRBV9 and TRBJ1-5, is DSGVTQTPKHLITATGQRVTLRCSPRSGDLSVYWYQQSLDQGLQFLIQYYNGEERAKGNILERFSAQQFPDLHSELNLSSLELGDSALYFCASSANEGPPQHFGDGTRLSIL.

The CDR3 protein is CASSQRVGPNTEAFF. The CDR3 nucleotides read TGCGCCAGCAGCCAACGAGTCGGCCCGAACACTGAAGCTTTCTTT. The V and J genes are TRBV4-1 and TRBJ1-1; D gene unclear. Germline V gene lookup returns CDR1 MGHRA and CDR2 YSYEKL. The CDR3 runs 15 residues. Deletions cut 2 bases from V and 1 base from J, with 11 bases between.

V is TRBV7-8 and J is TRBJ2-1; 7 positions agree with TRBD2. This CDR3 region has 13 residues. Germline CDR1 is SGHVS and CDR2 is FQNEAQ. After removal of 4 bases from V and 6 bases from J, the junction contained 3 bases not matched to a gene. CDR3 loop: CASSSGLGNEQFF. CDR3 nucleotide sequence: TGTGCCAGCAGCTCAGGACTAGGCAATGAGCAGTTCTTC.

The genes are TRBV19 and TRBJ1-1; D perhaps matches TRBD1 (5 bases). CDR1 is LNHDA and CDR2 is SQIVND in the germline V gene (reference sequence). V was trimmed by 1 base and J by 1 base, leaving 13 bases between them. The CDR3 has 16 amino acids. The CDR3 spells CASSIAAGVENTEAFF. CDR3 DNA: TGTGCCAGTAGTATAGCTGCGGGGGTGGAGAACACTGAAGCTTTCTTT.

This chain links TRBV27 with TRBJ2-7; TRBD2 aligns across 11 bases. CDR1 and CDR2 from the germline V gene are MNHEY and SMNVEV (reference sequence). V shed 6 bases and J 2 bases; nucleotides not matched to a gene: 6. The CDR3 is made up of 15 amino acids. DNA for the CDR3: TGTGCCAGCAGCCTGGGACTAGCGGAAACCTACGAGCAGTACTTC. This gives the protein CASSLGLAETYEQYF.